These T cell receptor beta chains were read from a single sample in a study of T cell repertoires in cytomegalovirus infection. TCRdb recomputed calls from the reads with MiXCR, one row per CDR3 protein. This sample carries some 320,000 distinct CDR3 sequences, 9.5% of them seen once, and the ten largest clones take 3.5% to 4.5%. The sample taken for sequencing was PBMCs. The receptors stem from a human donor in good health (CMV status not recorded). Some clones in this sample may be carry-over from other donors' samples. CDR3s leave out the opening cysteine and the closing phenylalanine or tryptophan. Clone size is given for some rows only: seen once, a few or many times, or a class if the clone is expanded.

J gene	V gene	clone size	CDR3 protein
TRBJ2-1	TRBV19	few	ASSIRRTSYNEQF
TRBJ2-3	TRBV7-9	-	ASSLGRLTSGGRGDTQY
TRBJ1-2	TRBV7-2	many	ASSDQGYGYT
TRBJ1-2	TRBV7-9	many	ASSLAGGGDYGYT
TRBJ2-7	TRBV19	-	ASSPKQYEQY
TRBJ1-1	TRBV6-1	many	ASSINRGRNGEAF
TRBJ2-2	TRBV7-2	many	ASSPRGASLINTGELF
TRBJ1-3	TRBV7-2	many	ASSFGPGASGNTIY
TRBJ2-1	TRBV19	-	ASRTRGQKGKQF
TRBJ2-7	TRBV30	few	AWAKWRGADEQY
TRBJ2-1	TRBV4-3	many	ASSQDGGDEQF
TRBJ2-1	TRBV7-2	many	ASSPQGARATNEQF
TRBJ2-1	TRBV6-5	many	ASSYGTGVNEQF
TRBJ2-1	TRBV7-4	few	ASSRSMARVGYNEQF
TRBJ2-1	TRBV7-2	few	ASSLKLADNEQF
TRBJ2-3	TRBV4-3	many	ASSQGGGTTDTQY
TRBJ1-2	TRBV6-6	many	ASSYLRDRRGGYT
TRBJ2-3	TRBV7-2	many	ASSLRQGYTDTQY
TRBJ2-1	TRBV4-1	few	ASSQDSGQYNEQF
TRBJ2-3	TRBV7-2	few	ASSPGTPAPLTDTQY
TRBJ1-6	TRBV7-9	many	ASSRPGQFLPLH
TRBJ2-7	TRBV6-6	-	ASRPGTGGPGVFYEQY
TRBJ1-1	TRBV6-6	-	ASRPGTGVSGTEAF
TRBJ2-7	TRBV6-6	few	ASGLLPSYEQY